This TCR beta chain was found in a study of T cell repertoires in cytomegalovirus infection (dated by TCRdb to the late 2010s). Some background on the complete study: The HLA type of each donor mattered for the analysis, because public TCR beta signatures pointed to carriage of CMV infection along with the matching HLA type. Results and caveats for the whole study, not just this receptor: The ex vivo response was dominated by HLA-C-restricted CMV-specific TCR beta clonotypes, which also provided the single most frequent clonotype in two of eight donors. Cumulative frequency of public TCR beta family members discriminated carriers of CMV infection plus the relevant HLA type in this cohort and an independent approximately 350-donor cohort.

As concerns this clonotype: It has no known antigen specificity. At one of its ends the junction is not consistent with the germline gene, which may arise from a read error.

Sequencing used an Illumina HiSeq 1500. The raw public data were reprocessed by TCRdb itself: fastp quality trimming at Q25, MiXCR clonotype calling, in-frame beta chains only. Every entry covers one CDR3 protein and lists the most common genes and DNA from its rows. The sample table shows 150,000 to 200,000 distinct CDR3 sequences, and roughly a fifth are seen once. The ten largest account for approximately 2.9% of the sample. From cysteine to phenylalanine, the CDR3 is 16 amino acids long. The CDR3 DNA has 48 bases and is translated from base 1. Based on the germline V gene, the CDR1 and CDR2 sequences are MGHRA and YSYEKL.

Material for sequencing was PBMCs. The receptor was isolated from a human donor in good health (CMV status not recorded). Some clones in this sample may be carry-over from other donors' samples. Here the chain combines TRBV4-1 and TRBJ2-2; the D gene is perhaps TRBD2, from 6 matching bases. The CDR3 loop reads CASSQEGGAKTGELFF. The sequence in DNA is TGCGCCAGCAGCCAAGAAGGAGGGGCGAAAACCGGGGAGCTGTTTTTT.